This T cell receptor beta chain stems from a study of identical twins. Points from the study as a whole: Twin-shared out-of-frame alpha sequences showed excess low generation probability. The study found weaker excess twin sharing in beta out-of-frame sequences. Whereas memory repertoires showed no such difference, abundant cord blood beta clonotypes carried fewer insertions.

Trimming removed 6 bases from V and 2 bases from J; junction bases left unmatched: 19. This CDR3 region has 19 residues. The germline V gene has CDR1 MDHEN and CDR2 SYDVKM. Concerning this clonotype itself: Its antigen is unidentified.

One entry per CDR3 protein results from TCRdb running MiXCR on the 5' RACE reads. This sample has fewer than 650,000 distinct CDR3 sequences; approximately 9.6% occur once, and the top ten carry 2.5% to 3.5%. In addition, the sample was reused for a study of yellow fever vaccine responses in identical twins.

The receptor comes from a woman under 30 in good health. Sequencing input: PBMCs. The chain combines TRBV28 with TRBJ2-1; the match to TRBD2 covers 7 bases. CDR3 amino acids: CASSPIGAGKAGTYNEQFF. In DNA form, the CDR3 reads TGTGCCAGCAGCCCCATCGGTGCAGGGAAAGCGGGAACCTACAATGAGCAGTTCTTC.